The 22 T cell receptor beta chains below come from one sample, sequenced in a study of blood T cells in healthy people across ages. Next came a second PCR, run for about 6 to 12 cycles, which used a sample-barcoded 5' primer along with a J-beta primer mix. From the 5' RACE reads, TCRdb called clonotypes with MiXCR, one entry per CDR3 protein. This sample yields about 1.7 million distinct CDR3 sequences, of which 28% are seen a single time; about 7.7% belongs to the top ten. The sample was blood. These receptors were collected from a woman under 40 in good health.

The J gene is TRBJ2-7, the V gene TRBV28; possibly TRBD1 for D (5 bases). CDR1 is MDHEN and CDR2 is SYDVKM in the germline V gene. The CDR3 extends over 15 amino acids. Between the trimmed V and J ends, which lost 11 bases and 2 bases, there was a span of 22 bases. The CDR3 sequence is CASVLAGPGTYEQYF. DNA of the CDR3: TGTGCCTCCGTTTTGGCAGGGCCCGGAACCTACGAGCAGTACTTC. The full variable domain, completed using reference TRBV28 and TRBJ2-7, is DVKVTQSSRYLVKRTGEKVFLECVQDMDHENMFWYRQDPGLGLRLIYFSYDVKMKEKGDIPEGYSVSREKKERFSLILESASTNQTSMYLCASVLAGPGTYEQYFGPGTRLTVT.

This clonotype was recorded many times. The chain combines TRBV20-1 with TRBJ2-7; D possibly corresponds to TRBD1 (5 bases). The germline CDR1 and CDR2 sequences are DFQATT and SNEGSKA (reference sequence). This CDR3 has 11 amino acids. With 6 bases removed from V and 4 bases from J, the gap between germline ends came to 10 bases. In DNA form, the CDR3 reads TGCAGTGCGGGGCGGATTTACGAGCAGTACTTC. This codes for CSAGRIYEQYF.

This clonotype was seen a few times. The junction differs from germline at one of its ends, possibly a read error. The chain links TRBV5-6 to TRBJ2-6; D call uncertain. The CDR3 has 15 amino acids. Germline V gives CDR1 SGHDT, CDR2 YYEEEE. The DNA of the CDR3 is TGTGCCAGCAGCCCGATTGGGTCTGGGACCAACGTCCTGACTTTC. Translated, it gives CASSPIGSGTNVLTF.

The rearrangement uses TRBV28 and TRBJ2-5; 9 positions match TRBD2. Trimming cost V 7 bases and J 11 bases; bases outside gene matches: 20. From germline, CDR1 is MDHEN and CDR2 SYDVKM. This CDR3 region has 16 residues. The CDR3 DNA is TGTGCCAGCAACCCCCCTCCGAGTAGCGGGAGAGGAGGGCAGTACTTC. It translates to CASNPPPSSGRGGQYF.

This chain connects TRBV9 to TRBJ1-4, with D hard to call. Germline V gene lookup returns CDR1 SGDLS and CDR2 YYNGEE. The CDR3 sequence is 14 residues long. V was trimmed by 0 bases and J by 4 bases, leaving 7 bases between them. The CDR3 sequence: CASSVEANNEKLFF. The CDR3 DNA reads as TGTGCCAGCAGCGTAGAAGCAAATAATGAAAAACTGTTTTTT. Using reference TRBV9 and TRBJ1-4 for the parts outside the CDR3, the full variable domain is DSGVTQTPKHLITATGQRVTLRCSPRSGDLSVYWYQQSLDQGLQFLIQYYNGEERAKGNILERFSAQQFPDLHSELNLSSLELGDSALYFCASSVEANNEKLFFGSGTQLSVL.

This clonotype was counted only a few times. With a much larger clone just one base away, this may be a read error. This chain uses TRBV27 with TRBJ2-5; D perhaps matches TRBD1 (6 bases). TRBJ2-7 matches the DNA end more closely, so the J call is doubtful. Germline values: CDR1 MNHEY, CDR2 SMNVEV (reference sequence). CDR3 size: 13 residues. CDR3 coding DNA: TGTGCCAGCAGGGCAGGGGCGGTTGCCGAGCAGTACTTC. Residues: CASRAGAVAEQYF.

This clonotype turned up a few times. V usage is TRBV4-1 and J usage is TRBJ2-1; the match to TRBD1 covers 9 bases. The V gene end was trimmed by 4 bases and the J gene end by 3 bases; junction bases not matched to a gene: 16. The germline CDR1 and CDR2 sequences are MGHRA and YSYEKL. The CDR3 consists of 19 residues. The chain's CDR3 is CASSRLRVPQGAGYNEQFF. DNA for the CDR3: TGCGCCAGCAGCCGACTCCGAGTCCCACAGGGGGCGGGCTACAATGAGCAGTTCTTC.

This clonotype was counted only a few times. The genes are TRBV7-2 and TRBJ2-1; 10 bases align to TRBD2. With 5 bases clipped from V and 3 bases from J, the junction kept 7 bases outside the gene matches. CDR1 SGHTA and CDR2 FQGNSA come from the germline V gene. CDR3 length equals 16 residues. This CDR3 is CASSPGTSDYYNEQFF. The CDR3 DNA sequence: TGTGCCAGCAGCCCAGGGACTAGCGATTACTACAATGAGCAGTTCTTC.

This clonotype was observed a few times. The CDR3 DNA reads TGCAGCGTTGAAGATTCGGGCGGAAACTATGGCTACACCTTC. Encoded protein: CSVEDSGGNYGYTF. V is TRBV29-1 and J is TRBJ1-2, with unresolved D. Germline CDR1 is SQVTM and CDR2 is ANQGSEA. This CDR3 spans 14 amino acids. Deletions cut 0 bases from V and 2 bases from J, with 10 bases between.

The genes are TRBV7-9 and TRBJ2-1; D uncertain. This CDR3 contains 13 residues. The V end lost 7 bases, the J end lost 5 bases, and 12 bases lay between the germline ends. Germline-derived CDR1 and CDR2 are SEHNR and FQNEAQ (reference sequence). The DNA of the CDR3 is TGTGCCAGCAACACACCGGGCAACAATGAGCAGTTCTTC. This encodes CASNTPGNNEQFF.

This clonotype came up a few times. The V gene is TRBV20-1, the J gene TRBJ1-1; TRBD1 aligns across 7 bases. Trimming took 1 base from V and 6 from J; bases not matched to a gene: 11. CDR1 is DFQATT, CDR2 SNEGSKA, per germline (reference sequence). The CDR3 consists of 15 residues. As DNA, the CDR3 is TGCAGTGCTAGAGCGGGAAGACAGGGTCTGCCTGAAGCTTTCTTT. Residues: CSARAGRQGLPEAFF.

This chain uses TRBV5-1 with TRBJ1-2, with 7 bases fitting TRBD1. Germline V CDR1 and CDR2: SGHRS, YFSETQ. This CDR3 is 15 amino acids long. The J segment lost 0 bases and the V segment lost 4 bases, leaving 6 bases of the junction unmatched. The chain's CDR3 is CASSTGTASNYGYTF. For the CDR3, the DNA is TGCGCCAGCAGCACCGGGACAGCTTCTAACTATGGCTACACCTTC.

This clonotype was found many times. The chain couples TRBV7-6 to TRBJ2-1; D is possibly TRBD2 (6 bases). The germline gives CDR1 SGHVS, CDR2 FNYEAQ. The CDR3 totals 15 residues. Trimming cost V 5 bases and J 9 bases, with 20 bases left between them. CDR3 DNA: TGTGCCAGCAGCCGGGACTGGTCTTCGCGTGGTGAGCAGTTCTTC. Protein: CASSRDWSSRGEQFF. Full variable domain (missing parts from reference TRBV7-6 and TRBJ2-1): GAGVSQSPRYKVTKRGQDVALRCDPISGHVSLYWYRQALGQGPEFLTYFNYEAQQDKSGLPNDRFSAERPEGSISTLTIQRTEQRDSAMYRCASSRDWSSRGEQFFGPGTRLTVL.

The genes are TRBV20-1 and TRBJ2-3; 7 positions match TRBD2. Germline CDR1 reads DFQATT; CDR2 reads SNEGSKA (reference sequence). Germline trimming cut 3 bases from V and 3 bases from J; bases unmatched to any gene: 12. The CDR3 spans 16 residues. The CDR3 coding sequence is TGCAGTGCTAGCGGCCTAAGTGGGACTACGACAGATACGCAGTATTTT. It yields the protein CSASGLSGTTTDTQYF.

The chain couples TRBV25-1 to TRBJ1-3; 7 nucleotides line up with TRBD1. Germline trimming cut 2 bases from V and 2 bases from J; bases unmatched to any gene: 9. The germline V gene has CDR1 MGHDK and CDR2 SYGVNS. This CDR3 region has 17 residues. The CDR3 DNA is TGTGCCAGCAGTGAAGCTATAGGCCAGGGGGCTGGAAACACCATATATTTT. This sequence encodes CASSEAIGQGAGNTIYF.

This clonotype was detected many times. CDR3 loop: CASSAQGARADTQYF. The CDR3 nucleotides are TGTGCCAGCAGTGCACAGGGGGCGCGGGCAGATACGCAGTATTTT. V gene TRBV12-3 or TRBV12-4 combines with J gene TRBJ2-3; 9 nucleotides align to TRBD1. The CDR3 loop spans 15 amino acids. V was clipped by 5 bases and J by 4 bases; unmatched bases: 7.

As for this clonotype: This may stem from a read error, because a much larger clone lies one nucleotide away. The V and J genes are TRBV14 and TRBJ2-5; D is unclear. The CDR3 has 11 residues. CDR1 is SGHDN and CDR2 is FVKESK in the germline V gene. This chain's CDR3 is CTSSHAETQYF. CDR3 nucleotides: TGTACCAGCAGCCACGCGGAGACCCAGTACTTC.

This clonotype showed up just a few times. The chain couples TRBV6-5 to TRBJ2-1; 7 positions match TRBD1. The CDR3 has 15 amino acids. From germline, CDR1 is MNHEY and CDR2 SVGAGI. The J segment lost 5 bases and the V segment lost 4 bases, leaving 8 bases of the junction unmatched. CDR3 in amino acids: CASSLGSGGDNEQFF. Here the CDR3 DNA reads TGTGCCAGCAGTTTGGGATCAGGGGGAGACAATGAGCAGTTCTTC.

This clonotype was recorded many times. This chain connects TRBV7-2 to TRBJ1-4, with D uncertain. The CDR3 has 13 amino acids. V gave up 1 base and J gave up 13 bases, with 13 bases separating them. The V gene's germline CDR1 is SGHTA and CDR2 FQGNSA. CDR3 residues: CASSLGVEGRLFF. CDR3 DNA: TGTGCCAGCAGCTTAGGTGTGGAGGGCAGACTGTTTTTT.

The V gene is TRBV3-1, the J gene TRBJ2-7; D is undetermined. The ends were cut back, 0 bases at V and 2 bases at J, with 11 bases in the middle. Germline V gene sequence: CDR1 LGHDT, CDR2 YNNKEL (reference sequence). The CDR3 has 15 amino acids. The CDR3 nucleotides are TGTGCCAGCAGCCAAGATGTGTATGGTACCTACGAGCAGTACTTC. This translates into CASSQDVYGTYEQYF.

This CDR3 reads CASRRLAGGPQETQFF. CDR3 nucleotide sequence: TGTGCCAGCAGGAGACTAGCGGGGGGCCCGCAAGAGACCCAGTTCTTC. V and J are TRBV5-4 and TRBJ2-5; TRBD2 aligns across 13 bases. Gene TRBJ2-1 matches the end of the DNA better, so the J call may be wrong. CDR1 SGHNT and CDR2 YYREEE come from the germline V gene (reference sequence). The CDR3 sequence is 16 residues long.

This clonotype was detected only a few times. The chain carries TRBV9 and TRBJ2-3; a weak D match, TRBD2 (6 bases). Germline V gene sequence: CDR1 SGDLS, CDR2 YYNGEE. The V end lost 0 bases, the J end lost 3 bases, and 14 bases lay between the germline ends. This CDR3 is 16 amino acids long. CDR3 sequence: CASSVASQGGTDTQYF. CDR3 bases: TGTGCCAGCAGCGTAGCTAGCCAGGGAGGAACAGATACGCAGTATTTT.